The 16 T cell receptor beta chains below all came from one sample that was sequenced in a study of siplizumab effects on memory and regulatory T cells. TCRdb keeps only in-frame clones here, not all; method: immunoSEQ multiplex PCR. The data show 70,000 to 90,000 clones, with approximately 90% seen just once and about 15% held by the top ten. Sequenced input: CD4+ T cells sorted from blood. The source is a human donor in good health.

The chain joins TRBV28 to TRBJ1-5; D gene unclear. V gave up 5 bases and J gave up 6 bases, with 17 bases separating them. This CDR3 comprises 15 residues. CDR1 MDHEN and CDR2 SYDVKM come from the germline V gene. Here the CDR3 reads CASSPLFTVGQPQHF. The CDR3 nucleotides are TGTGCCAGCAGTCCCCTCTTCACGGTCGGTCAGCCCCAGCATTTT.

This rearrangement joins TRBV5-4 to TRBJ2-1, with 14 positions matching TRBD2. The CDR3 totals 19 residues. J gave up 12 bases and V 4 bases, and 21 bases lay outside the gene matches. CDR1 and CDR2 from the germline V gene are SGHNT and YYREEE (reference sequence). CDR3 nucleotides: TGTGCCAGCAGCCCTACCCGACTAGCGGGAGGGCCGGTCCCCGAGCCGCAGTTCTTC. Protein: CASSPTRLAGGPVPEPQFF. The full variable domain, rest sourced from reference TRBV5-4 and TRBJ2-1, is ETGVTQSPTHLIKTRGQQVTLRCSSQSGHNTVSWYQQALGQGPQFIFQYYREEENGRGNFPPRFSGLQFPNYSSELNVNALELDDSALYLCASSPTRLAGGPVPEPQFFGPGTRLTVL.

This clone was recorded once. The V and J genes are TRBV19 and TRBJ1-5; weak D call: TRBD1 (5 bases). This CDR3 contains 13 residues. The germline V gene encodes CDR1 LNHDA and CDR2 SQIVND (reference sequence). Between the trimmed V and J ends, which lost 1 base and 11 bases, there was a span of 12 bases. The CDR3 DNA follows: TGTGCCAGTAGTATAGTTTCAGGGCAGGCCCAGCATTTT. Translated, it gives CASSIVSGQAQHF.

The V and J genes are TRBV6-1 and TRBJ2-3, with 15 positions matching TRBD2. V shed 10 bases, J shed 3 bases, and the junction held 2 bases outside the gene matches. CDR3 length equals 14 residues. Germline lookup yields CDR1 MNHNS and CDR2 SASEGT. The CDR3 sequence is CATGLAGGTDTQYF. The CDR3 coding sequence is TGTGCCACGGGACTAGCGGGAGGTACAGATACGCAGTATTTT.

The chain has TRBV4-3 and TRBJ1-3; no reliable D call. The germline V gene encodes CDR1 LGHNA and CDR2 YSLEER. V gave up 0 bases and J gave up 3 bases, with 15 bases separating them. The CDR3 is 17 residues long. The CDR3 DNA follows: TGCGCCAGCAGCCAAGATCGAGCAGGCCACTTTGGAAACACCATATATTTT. Amino acids: CASSQDRAGHFGNTIYF.

This chain uses TRBV5-4 with TRBJ2-1; TRBD1 aligns across 8 bases. J gave up 6 bases and V 0 bases, and 5 bases lay outside the gene matches. Per germline, CDR1 SGHNT and CDR2 YYREEE (reference sequence). The CDR3 totals 15 residues. The CDR3: CASSLGPGGLNEQFF. CDR3 nucleotides: TGTGCCAGCAGCTTGGGGCCAGGGGGCCTCAATGAGCAGTTCTTC.

Turning to this clone: The sample has other DNA sequences that encode this CDR3 too. The rearrangement uses TRBV5-6 and TRBJ1-5, with D hard to call. This CDR3 has 12 amino acids. V was shortened by 1 base and J by 7 bases, with 6 bases between the two germline ends. The germline V gene encodes CDR1 SGHDT and CDR2 YYEEEE. The CDR3 coding sequence is TGTGCCAGCAGCTTGTCGGGACAGCCCCAGCATTTT. Translation: CASSLSGQPQHF.

This clone was observed once. V usage is TRBV5-6 and J usage is TRBJ2-3; TRBD2 matches 7 bases. Germline assignment: CDR1 SGHDT and CDR2 YYEEEE. The length of the CDR3 is 17 residues. The J segment lost 1 base and the V segment lost 0 bases, leaving 8 bases of the junction unmatched. CDR3 region: CASSLAFSGMGTDTQYF. CDR3 sequence (DNA): TGTGCCAGCAGCTTGGCGTTCAGCGGGATGGGCACAGATACGCAGTATTTT.

The chain links TRBV11-2 to TRBJ2-1; D might be TRBD1 (5 bases). There are 16 residues in the CDR3. CDR1 and CDR2 (germline): SGHAT, FQNNGV. V was cut by 6 bases and J by 0 bases, with 15 bases left in between. The CDR3 loop reads CASRSVGASSYNEQFF. The CDR3 coding sequence is TGTGCCAGCAGATCAGTAGGGGCGAGCTCCTACAATGAGCAGTTCTTC.

The chain recombines TRBV5-1 with TRBJ1-1; no definite D call. Germline CDR1 SGHRS, CDR2 YFSETQ. The CDR3 is 17 residues long. V dropped 0 bases and J dropped 0 bases, with 15 bases sitting between them. Here the CDR3 DNA reads TGCGCCAGCAGCTTGGGGCTAGGCAGCGAATTGAACACTGAAGCTTTCTTT. Its protein is CASSLGLGSELNTEAFF.

The chain recombines TRBV28 with TRBJ2-3, with 9 bases identical to TRBD2. The trim removed 2 bases at V and 3 bases at J, leaving 6 bases unmatched. The CDR3 has 16 amino acids. The germline CDR1 and CDR2 sequences are MDHEN and SYDVKM. CDR3 in amino acids: CASSLAGGPGTDTQYF. In DNA form, the CDR3 reads TGTGCCAGCAGTTTAGCGGGAGGGCCGGGGACAGATACGCAGTATTTT.

This clone was seen once. The chain couples TRBV19 to TRBJ1-5; D not resolved. In germline, CDR1 is LNHDA, CDR2 SQIVND (reference sequence). There are 13 residues in the CDR3. V shed 5 bases and J shed 0 bases, with 5 bases lying between them. The CDR3 DNA follows: TGTGCCAGTAGTTCCAGTAGCAATCAGCCCCAGCATTTT. This codes for CASSSSSNQPQHF.

The chain joins TRBV10-2 to TRBJ1-5; no firm D call. CDR1 and CDR2 (germline): WSHSY, SAAADI. The germline V and J ends were trimmed by 6 bases and 4 bases, with 16 bases remaining between them. The CDR3 contains 15 residues. Here the CDR3 reads CASSPSGKGNQPQHF. In DNA form, the CDR3 reads TGCGCCAGCAGCCCGTCGGGAAAGGGAAATCAGCCCCAGCATTTT.

The rearrangement uses TRBV18 and TRBJ2-2; 9 positions agree with TRBD2. Per germline, CDR1 KGHSH and CDR2 LQKENI. V lost 3 bases to trimming and J lost 5 bases; unmatched junction nucleotides: 7. This CDR3 spans 16 amino acids. CDR3 in amino acids: CASSPRASGTTGELFF. Here the CDR3 DNA reads TGTGCCAGCTCACCCCGGGCTAGCGGGACTACCGGGGAGCTGTTTTTT.

The chain recombines TRBV5-5 with TRBJ1-3; weak D call: TRBD1 (6 bases). V shed 4 bases and J shed 0 bases, with 17 bases lying between them. This CDR3 spans 17 amino acids. The germline V gene has CDR1 SGHKS and CDR2 YYEKEE (reference sequence). The CDR3, as DNA: TGTGCCAGCAGCGCCTTTATACAGGGCTCCTCTGGAAACACCATATATTTT. Protein product: CASSAFIQGSSGNTIYF. Full variable domain (rest looked up from reference TRBV5-5 and TRBJ1-3): DAGVTQSPTHLIKTRGQQVTLRCSPISGHKSVSWYQQVLGQGPQFIFQYYEKEERGRGNFPDRFSARQFPNYSSELNVNALLLGDSALYLCASSAFIQGSSGNTIYFGEGSWLTVV.

This rearrangement joins TRBV28 to TRBJ2-1; TRBD2 matches at 14 bases. There are 16 residues in the CDR3. The V gene's germline CDR1 is MDHEN and CDR2 SYDVKM. With V trimmed by 5 bases and J by 6 bases, 6 bases remained unmatched. The CDR3 here is CASSLGLAGVGNEQFF. Written as DNA, the CDR3 is TGTGCCAGCAGTCTGGGACTAGCGGGAGTGGGCAATGAGCAGTTCTTC.